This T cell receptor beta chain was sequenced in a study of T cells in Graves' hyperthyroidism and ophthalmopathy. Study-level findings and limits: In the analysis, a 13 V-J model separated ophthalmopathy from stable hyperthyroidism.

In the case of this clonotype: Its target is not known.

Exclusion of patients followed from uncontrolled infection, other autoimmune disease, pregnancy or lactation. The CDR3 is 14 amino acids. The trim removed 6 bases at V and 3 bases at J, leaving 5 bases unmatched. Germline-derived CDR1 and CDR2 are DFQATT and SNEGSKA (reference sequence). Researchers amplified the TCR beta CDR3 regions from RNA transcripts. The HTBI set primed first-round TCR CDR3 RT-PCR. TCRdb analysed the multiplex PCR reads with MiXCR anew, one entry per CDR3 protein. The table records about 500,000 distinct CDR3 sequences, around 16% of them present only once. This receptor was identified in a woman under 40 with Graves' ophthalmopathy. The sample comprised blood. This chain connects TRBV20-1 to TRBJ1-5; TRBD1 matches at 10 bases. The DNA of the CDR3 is TGCAGTGCCAGGGACAGGGGTTTCAATCAGCCCCAGCATTTT. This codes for CSARDRGFNQPQHF.